These 24 T cell receptor beta chains share one sample of origin, sequenced in a study of cytomegalovirus exposure and HLA in healthy donors. PCR employed 60 Vbeta and 13 Jbeta primers. The repertoire was sequenced with immunoSEQ multiplex PCR; TCRdb's copy has only in-frame clones and lacks some. The data hold 150,000 to 200,000 clones, with about 80% observed a single time. Sequencing was carried out using PBMCs. These receptor sequences come from a man aged 50 or older in good health and CMV-seropositive.

V usage is TRBV20-1 and J usage is TRBJ1-2, with a weak D call TRBD1 (5 bases). V dropped 7 bases and J dropped 2 bases, with 8 bases sitting between them. Germline CDR1 and CDR2: DFQATT and SNEGSKA (reference sequence). The CDR3 loop spans 11 amino acids. For the CDR3, the DNA is TGCAGTGGAACAGGAAACTATGGCTACACCTTC. Residues: CSGTGNYGYTF.

V is TRBV10-2 and J is TRBJ1-1; D is uncertain. Trimming shortened V by 3 bases and J by 4 bases, and 3 bases separated the two germline ends. Germline V gene lookup returns CDR1 WSHSY and CDR2 SAAADI. This CDR3 spans 11 amino acids. This CDR3 is CASSDLTEAFF. The CDR3 bases are TGCGCCAGCAGTGACCTCACTGAAGCTTTCTTT.

V usage is TRBV28 and J usage is TRBJ1-1; 8 bases map to TRBD1. The trim removed 4 bases at V and 3 bases at J, leaving 7 bases unmatched. From germline, CDR1 is MDHEN and CDR2 SYDVKM. The CDR3 runs to 15 residues. The CDR3 nucleotides read TGTGCCAGCAGTTATCCGGGACAGGTTTACACTGAAGCTTTCTTT. Translated, it gives CASSYPGQVYTEAFF.

V usage is TRBV28 and J usage is TRBJ1-1; TRBD1 might be the D (6 bases). The length of the CDR3 is 15 residues. The germline gives CDR1 MDHEN, CDR2 SYDVKM. Trimming shortened V by 6 bases and J by 5 bases, and 19 bases separated the two germline ends. The CDR3: CASSYTAGARTEAFF. Here the CDR3 DNA reads TGTGCCAGCAGCTATACGGCGGGGGCAAGGACTGAAGCTTTCTTT.

This clone has a count of ten or more. The chain combines TRBV6-5 with TRBJ1-5, with TRBD1 as a possible D gene (5 bases). The V end lost 8 bases, the J end lost 4 bases, and 18 bases lay between the germline ends. The CDR3 covers 15 residues. The germline CDR1 and CDR2 sequences are MNHEY and SVGAGI. CDR3 in DNA: TGTGCCAGCCGGGACTCCCTGGGGAAAAATCAGCCCCAGCATTTT. Translated, it gives CASRDSLGKNQPQHF.

The chain is built from TRBV5-1 and TRBJ1-2, with D unclear. V lost 0 bases and J lost 2, with 5 bases in between. Germline CDR1 SGHRS, CDR2 YFSETQ. This CDR3 has 13 amino acids. The CDR3 is CASSLVQNYGYTF. CDR3 DNA sequence: TGCGCCAGCAGCTTGGTACAGAACTATGGCTACACCTTC.

This clone was counted once. The chain couples TRBV7-7 to TRBJ1-1, with 8 bases matching TRBD1. With 5 bases clipped from V and 3 bases from J, the junction kept 11 bases outside the gene matches. This CDR3 contains 16 residues. Germline CDR1 is SSHAT and CDR2 is FNYEAQ (reference sequence). The CDR3 DNA sequence: TGTGCCAGCAGCCGAAGACAGGGGAATTTTTACACTGAAGCTTTCTTT. Residues: CASSRRQGNFYTEAFF.

Only one count was recorded for this clone. The V gene is TRBV14, the J gene TRBJ2-7; 12 nucleotides align to TRBD2. J lost 3 bases, V lost 0 bases, and 0 bases had no gene match. The CDR3 sequence is 15 residues long. CDR1 is SGHDN and CDR2 is FVKESK in the germline V gene. The CDR3 DNA sequence: TGTGCCAGCAGCCAAGAACTAGCGGGGGGCTACGAGCAGTACTTC. The encoded protein is CASSQELAGGYEQYF.

This rearrangement joins TRBV5-1 to TRBJ1-5, with D perhaps TRBD1 (5 bases). Germline loops: CDR1 SGHRS, CDR2 YFSETQ. Trimming shortened V by 0 bases and J by 5 bases, and 12 bases separated the two germline ends. The CDR3 is 15 residues long. CDR3 nucleotides: TGCGCCAGCAGCTTGGGCGGGGGTTTCGATCAGCCCCAGCATTTT. Protein product: CASSLGGGFDQPQHF.

Details on this clone: The sample holds other DNA sequences that translate to the same CDR3. The V gene is TRBV6-5, the J gene TRBJ1-5; TRBD1 matches 9 bases. The CDR3 extends over 14 amino acids. V was clipped by 5 bases and J by 7 bases; unmatched bases: 6. Germline assignment: CDR1 MNHEY and CDR2 SVGAGI. This CDR3 reads CASSRQGGWQPQHF. In nucleotides, the CDR3 is TGTGCCAGCAGTCGACAGGGGGGGTGGCAGCCCCAGCATTTT.

The rearrangement joins TRBV5-6 to TRBJ1-2; D possibly corresponds to TRBD1 (6 bases). Germline V gene data show CDR1 as SGHDT and CDR2 as YYEEEE. Trimming took 5 bases from V and 8 from J, leaving 28 bases between them. There are 17 residues in the CDR3. In DNA form, the CDR3 reads TGTGCCAGCAGATCCTTGAGCCGGGCAGGGGCAATGAAGGGCTACACCTTC. It encodes CASRSLSRAGAMKGYTF.

The V call is TRBV11-1, the J call TRBJ1-3; D ambiguous. This CDR3 is 13 amino acids long. Germline CDR1 reads SGHAT; CDR2 reads FQDESV (reference sequence). The germline V and J ends were trimmed by 7 bases and 4 bases, with 11 bases remaining between them. The CDR3: CASTETRGNTIYF. The CDR3 bases are TGTGCCAGCACTGAGACACGAGGAAACACCATATATTTT.

The chain couples TRBV28 to TRBJ1-2; no clear D gene. The CDR3 sequence is 17 residues long. Trimming took 5 bases from V and 3 from J, leaving 22 bases between them. Germline V gives CDR1 MDHEN, CDR2 SYDVKM. CDR3 amino acids: CASSPNLPRRIDYGYTF. DNA for the CDR3: TGTGCCAGCAGTCCAAATTTACCAAGGCGGATTGACTATGGCTACACCTTC.

The chain combines TRBV11-2 with TRBJ1-2; perhaps TRBD1 as D (5 bases). The CDR3 length is 12 residues. Trimming cost V 1 base and J 7 bases, with 7 bases left between them. The germline CDR1 and CDR2 sequences are SGHAT and FQNNGV. The CDR3 loop is CASSLGRAGYTF. In nucleotides, the CDR3 is TGTGCCAGCAGCTTAGGCAGGGCTGGCTACACCTTC.

This clone was seen only a few times. This chain links TRBV6-5 with TRBJ1-3; D is possibly TRBD1 (6 bases). Trimming removed 9 bases at V and 2 bases at J, with 14 bases between. The CDR3 runs to 14 residues. Germline V gives CDR1 MNHEY, CDR2 SVGAGI. The DNA for the CDR3 is TGTGCCAGTGGAACAGGGAATACTGGAAACACCATATATTTT. This encodes CASGTGNTGNTIYF.

The chain joins TRBV7-9 to TRBJ1-5; D gene uncertain. Germline-derived CDR1 and CDR2 are SEHNR and FQNEAQ (reference sequence). V dropped 1 base and J dropped 7 bases, with 5 bases sitting between them. The CDR3 consists of 12 residues. This chain's CDR3 is CASSLGQQPQHF. CDR3 DNA: TGTGCCAGCAGCTTAGGGCAACAGCCCCAGCATTTT. Full variable domain (remainder filled in from reference TRBV7-9 and TRBJ1-5): DTGVSQNPRHKITKRGQNVTFRCDPISEHNRLYWYRQTLGQGPEFLTYFQNEAQLEKSRLLSDRFSAERPKGSFSTLEIQRTEQGDSAMYLCASSLGQQPQHFGDGTRLSIL.

The CDR3 region is CASSAEETQYF. In DNA, the CDR3 is TGTGCCAGCAGTGCGGAGGAGACCCAGTACTTC. V is TRBV2 and J is TRBJ2-5; D is unclear. V lost 4 bases and J lost 5, with 5 bases in between. The germline V gene encodes CDR1 SNHLY and CDR2 FYNNEI. The CDR3 spans 11 residues. The whole variable domain, remainder taken from reference TRBV2 and TRBJ2-5, is EPEVTQTPSHQVTQMGQEVILRCVPISNHLYFYWYRQILGQKVEFLVSFYNNEISEKSEIFDDQFSVERPDGSNFTLKIRSTKLEDSAMYFCASSAEETQYFGPGTRLLVL.

This clone was seen just once. The chain has TRBV6-5 and TRBJ1-2; 9 bases are shared with TRBD1. Germline V lookup: CDR1 MNHEY, CDR2 SVGAGI. CDR3 size: 16 residues. V was pared by 0 bases and J by 8 bases, with 10 bases of the junction left unmatched. CDR3 protein: CASSYSDRGIFRGYTF. CDR3 sequence (DNA): TGTGCCAGCAGTTACTCGGACAGGGGCATTTTTCGAGGCTACACCTTC.

This chain links TRBV6-1 with TRBJ1-5; D is unclear. From germline, CDR1 is MNHNS and CDR2 SASEGT. The V end was cut by 7 bases, the J end by 4 bases, with 14 bases between. The CDR3 sequence is 14 residues long. CDR3 sequence reads: CASIASQLNQPQHF. The CDR3 DNA reads TGTGCCAGCATTGCCTCGCAGTTGAATCAGCCCCAGCATTTT.

The V gene is TRBV7-2, the J gene TRBJ1-3, with D maybe TRBD1 (6 bases). Germline V gene data show CDR1 as SGHTA and CDR2 as FQGNSA. The ends were cut back, 0 bases at V and 0 bases at J, with 9 bases in the middle. The CDR3 has 16 residues. CDR3: CASSLAQGSSGNTIYF. The CDR3 nucleotides are TGTGCCAGCAGCTTAGCACAGGGTTCCTCTGGAAACACCATATATTTT.

V and J are TRBV7-2 and TRBJ2-5; TRBD1 matches at 11 bases. The germline V gene encodes CDR1 SGHTA and CDR2 FQGNSA. This CDR3 has 14 amino acids. V lost 5 bases, J lost 9 bases, and 8 bases stayed unmatched. CDR3 in amino acids: CASSAGTGGFAQYF. The CDR3 nucleotides read TGTGCCAGCAGCGCCGGGACAGGGGGATTCGCCCAGTACTTC. The variable domain in full, completed from reference TRBV7-2 and TRBJ2-5, reads GAGVSQSPSNKVTEKGKDVELRCDPISGHTALYWYRQSLGQGLEFLIYFQGNSAPDKSGLPSDRFSAERTGGSVSTLTIQRTQQEDSAVYLCASSAGTGGFAQYFGPGTRLLVL.

Details on this clone: This same CDR3 is encoded by further DNA sequences in the sample. The genes are TRBV4-2 and TRBJ2-5; D gene uncertain. The V end was cut by 0 bases, the J end by 4 bases, with 3 bases between. The CDR3 covers 12 residues. Germline V gene data show CDR1 as LGHNA and CDR2 as YNFKEQ. In nucleotides, the CDR3 is TGTGCCAGCAGCCAAGATCGAGAGACCCAGTACTTC. Its translation: CASSQDRETQYF.

This clone has a single count. The J gene is TRBJ2-3, the V gene TRBV28; TRBD1 is a possible D gene (6 bases). The V and J ends lost 3 bases and 2 bases respectively, with 15 bases between them. Germline V gene lookup returns CDR1 MDHEN and CDR2 SYDVKM. The CDR3 has 16 amino acids. CDR3 sequence reads: CASSFKRGILTDTQYF. The CDR3 nucleotides read TGTGCCAGCAGTTTTAAAAGGGGGATCCTCACAGATACGCAGTATTTT.

This clone was picked up one time. The chain's CDR3 is CASSTHRGKGYGYTF. DNA for the CDR3: TGTGCCAGCAGTACACACAGGGGAAAGGGCTATGGCTACACCTTC. V gene TRBV28 combines with J gene TRBJ1-2, with 7 nucleotides matching TRBD1. V dropped 5 bases and J dropped 4; count of bases not matched to a gene: 10. CDR3 length: 15 residues. CDR1 MDHEN and CDR2 SYDVKM come from the germline V gene.